This TCR beta chain comes out of a study of blood T cells in healthy people across ages. Study-wide results and limits: CMV status of donors was unknown, possibly confounding expanded clonotype changes. Both higher diversity and more naive CD4+ cells marked long-lived donors when set against aged donors.

CDR1 and CDR2 from the germline V gene are MDHEN and SYDVKM. The CDR3 length is 14 residues. Between the trimmed V and J ends, which lost 3 bases and 4 bases, there was a span of 10 bases. A remark on this clonotype: Antigen specificity is unknown.

Combining a sample-barcoded 5' primer with a J-beta primer mix, a second PCR ran for 7 to 11 cycles. TCRdb re-called the 5' RACE reads through MiXCR, storing one row per CDR3 protein. The sample contains about 1,000,000 distinct CDR3 sequences, roughly 45% of which appear only once. The receptor was isolated from a woman aged 60-70 years in good health. The chain employs TRBV28 and TRBJ1-5; a weak D match, TRBD1 (5 bases). The sample comprised blood. Written as DNA, the CDR3 is TGTGCCAGCAGTTTCGGGGCAGGTAATCAGCCCCAGCATTTT. Its protein is CASSFGAGNQPQHF.